The 28 T cell receptor beta chains below come from one sample, sequenced in a study of blood T cell repertoires in COVID-19 (dated by TCRdb to 2018 to 2021). The protocol used for the library was the immunoSEQ multiplex PCR assay. TCRdb took this table from immuneACCESS and kept in-frame rearrangements with V and J called. Such tables lack part of the clones; where checked against another copy, unresolved V genes explain under half of the gap, and the rest is unexplained. This sample gives 200,000 to 250,000 clones in total; around 80% of them show up just once. The ten largest clones capture 9.5% to 15% of the sample. The specimen sequenced was peripheral blood. The receptor source for this set is a woman in her forties with acute or convalescent COVID-19.

The sample holds one count of this clone. The chain links TRBV5-8 to TRBJ1-1, with 9 bases identical to TRBD1. The CDR3 is 15 residues long. The V gene's germline CDR1 is SGHTS and CDR2 YDEGEE. V shed 3 bases, J shed 0 bases, and the junction held 3 bases outside the gene matches. CDR3 amino acids: CASSSGQGMNTEAFF. CDR3 nucleotide sequence: TGTGCCAGCAGCTCCGGACAGGGGATGAACACTGAAGCTTTCTTT.

J is TRBJ1-6 and V is TRBV30; no clear D. The V gene lost 3 bases and the J gene lost 5 bases, with 20 bases spanning the gap. Per germline, CDR1 GTSNPN and CDR2 SVGIG (reference sequence). CDR3 size: 17 residues. The CDR3: CAWRDTRKPWDNSPLHF. Here the CDR3 DNA reads TGTGCCTGGAGAGACACCAGAAAGCCATGGGATAATTCACCCCTCCACTTT.

V is TRBV11-2 and J is TRBJ2-5; D might be TRBD2 (7 bases). Per the germline V gene, CDR1 is SGHAT and CDR2 is FQNNGV. There are 15 residues in the CDR3. The V and J ends lost 1 base and 1 base respectively, with 10 bases between them. Here the CDR3 reads CASSLGRGAQETQYF. In DNA form, the CDR3 reads TGTGCCAGCAGCTTAGGTCGGGGGGCCCAAGAGACCCAGTACTTC.

This clone showed up just a few times. Other nucleotide sequences in the sample specify the same CDR3. This chain links TRBV9 with TRBJ2-3; tentative D call: TRBD2 (7 bases). Germline-derived CDR1 and CDR2 are SGDLS and YYNGEE. V dropped 4 bases and J dropped 0 bases, with 12 bases sitting between them. CDR3 length: 15 residues. The CDR3 bases are TGTGCCAGCAGCCCGAGGGGGGGTAGCACAGATACGCAGTATTTT. Translation: CASSPRGGSTDTQYF.

This chain links TRBV5-6 with TRBJ2-5; D is unresolved. This CDR3 contains 14 residues. V lost 0 bases and J lost 2, with 8 bases in between. CDR1 SGHDT and CDR2 YYEEEE come from the germline V gene. CDR3 residues: CASSLVAAQETQYF. CDR3 nucleotide sequence: TGTGCCAGCAGCTTGGTAGCAGCTCAAGAGACCCAGTACTTC.

The CDR3 DNA is TGTGCCAGCAGCACAGGGACATTGGACACCATATATTTT. Amino acids: CASSTGTLDTIYF. This sequence joins TRBV25-1 and TRBJ1-3; possibly TRBD1 for D (6 bases). V lost 6 bases and J 8 bases, leaving 14 bases between the germline ends. Germline values: CDR1 MGHDK, CDR2 SYGVNS. CDR3 length: 13 amino acids.

V usage is TRBV6-5 and J usage is TRBJ2-7; 7 positions match TRBD1. J gave up 2 bases and V 6 bases, and 7 bases lay outside the gene matches. This CDR3 has 14 residues. Germline CDR1 and CDR2: MNHEY and SVGAGI. The CDR3 nucleotides are TGTGCCAGCAGAACCGACAGGGCCCCCTACGAGCAGTACTTC. Residues: CASRTDRAPYEQYF.

The V and J genes are TRBV7-6 and TRBJ2-5; TRBD1 is a possible D gene (7 bases). This CDR3 has 15 amino acids. The V gene's germline CDR1 is SGHVS and CDR2 FNYEAQ. Trimming took off 1 base at V and 11 bases at J, with 20 bases between the two ends. The CDR3 spells CASSLVEGGTGEQYF. The CDR3 DNA sequence: TGTGCCAGCAGCTTAGTCGAGGGGGGTACAGGGGAGCAGTACTTC.

This sequence joins TRBV19 and TRBJ1-2; 9 bases line up with TRBD1. The CDR3 covers 14 residues. The V gene's germline CDR1 is LNHDA and CDR2 SQIVND (reference sequence). V was pared by 3 bases and J by 8 bases, with 7 bases of the junction left unmatched. DNA for the CDR3: TGTGCCAGTAGTATTGCACAGGGGGCGGAGGGCTACACCTTC. This gives the protein CASSIAQGAEGYTF.

The chain uses TRBV5-1 and TRBJ1-1; D may be TRBD1 (6 bases). Trimming took 0 bases from V and 3 from J, leaving 24 bases between them. Looked up from germline, CDR1 is SGHRS and CDR2 is YFSETQ. This CDR3 is 19 amino acids long. The CDR3 is CASSLDGYLQGKGDTEAFF. The CDR3 coding sequence is TGCGCCAGCAGCTTGGACGGGTACCTACAGGGAAAGGGAGACACTGAAGCTTTCTTT.

This sequence joins TRBV2 and TRBJ1-5, with 10 bases aligning to TRBD1. Germline assignment: CDR1 SNHLY and CDR2 FYNNEI. The CDR3 extends over 13 amino acids. Trimming removed 6 bases from V and 8 bases from J; junction bases left unmatched: 4. CDR3 residues: CASRTGGGKPQHF. The CDR3 DNA follows: TGTGCCAGCAGGACAGGGGGCGGGAAGCCCCAGCATTTT.

This chain joins TRBV20-1 and TRBJ1-1; weak D call: TRBD1 (5 bases). Germline V gives CDR1 DFQATT, CDR2 SNEGSKA (reference sequence). The length of the CDR3 is 11 residues. The germline V and J ends were trimmed by 6 bases and 8 bases, with 13 bases remaining between them. Here the CDR3 DNA reads TGCAGTGCAAGGACATTTACAGAAGCTTTCTTT. Amino acids: CSARTFTEAFF.

This chain uses TRBV7-6 with TRBJ1-1; D perhaps matches TRBD1 (5 bases). The CDR3 is made up of 15 amino acids. Germline values: CDR1 SGHVS, CDR2 FNYEAQ. The V and J ends lost 5 bases and 4 bases respectively, with 17 bases between them. CDR3 coding DNA: TGTGCCAGCAGCCCTGGGAGGGACTGGGGCACTGAAGCTTTCTTT. It yields the protein CASSPGRDWGTEAFF. Together with reference TRBV7-6 and TRBJ1-1, the CDR3 gives the full variable domain: GAGVSQSPRYKVTKRGQDVALRCDPISGHVSLYWYRQALGQGPEFLTYFNYEAQQDKSGLPNDRFSAERPEGSISTLTIQRTEQRDSAMYRCASSPGRDWGTEAFFGQGTRLTVV.

The chain joins TRBV4-2 to TRBJ2-7, with TRBD1 as a possible D gene (6 bases). Germline V gives CDR1 LGHNA, CDR2 YNFKEQ. The CDR3 has 15 amino acids. V was pared by 0 bases and J by 1 base, with 10 bases between. The CDR3 loop reads CASSQETGLSYEQYF. In nucleotides, the CDR3 is TGTGCCAGCAGCCAAGAGACAGGTTTATCCTACGAGCAGTACTTC.

The gene calls are TRBV7-6 and TRBJ2-1; 12 positions agree with TRBD2. This CDR3 contains 17 residues. The V gene end was trimmed by 0 bases and the J gene end by 7 bases; junction bases not matched to a gene: 7. Germline CDR1 reads SGHVS; CDR2 reads FNYEAQ. The CDR3 DNA is TGTGCCAGCAGCTTAGCCGCACTAGCGGGAGGTGGGAATGAGCAGTTCTTC. Its protein is CASSLAALAGGGNEQFF.

The V and J genes are TRBV6-6 and TRBJ1-5; D is uncertain. Trimming shortened V by 0 bases and J by 4 bases, and 10 bases separated the two germline ends. CDR3 size: 15 residues. Germline V CDR1 and CDR2: MNHNY, SVGAGI (reference sequence). CDR3 DNA: TGTGCCAGCAGTTACTCTCCCCGGGAGAATCAGCCCCAGCATTTT. Translated: CASSYSPRENQPQHF.

The V call is TRBV6-5, the J call TRBJ2-7; tentative D call: TRBD2 (6 bases). CDR1 MNHEY and CDR2 SVGAGI come from the germline V gene. The V end lost 2 bases, the J end lost 9 bases, and 20 bases lay between the germline ends. This CDR3 comprises 15 residues. In DNA form, the CDR3 reads TGTGCCAGCAGTTACACCCCCTACCCGGAGGGCGGGCAGTACTTC. Protein product: CASSYTPYPEGGQYF.

Only a few counts were recorded for this clone. The rearrangement links TRBV19 to TRBJ2-7, with D possibly TRBD1 on 6 matching bases. V was clipped by 3 bases and J by 6 bases, with 12 bases between them. CDR1 and CDR2 from the germline V gene are LNHDA and SQIVND (reference sequence). This CDR3 spans 13 amino acids. The CDR3 region has the DNA TGTGCCAGTAGTATCGCAGGGGTCAGCGAGCAGTACTTC. It codes for CASSIAGVSEQYF. Filled out from reference TRBV19 and TRBJ2-7, the complete variable domain reads DGGITQSPKYLFRKEGQNVTLSCEQNLNHDAMYWYRQDPGQGLRLIYYSQIVNDFQKGDIAEGYSVSREKKESFPLTVTSAQKNPTAFYLCASSIAGVSEQYFGPGTRLTVT.

V gene TRBV2 combines with J gene TRBJ2-7; 15 nucleotides match TRBD2. The CDR3 is 22 residues long. Per germline, CDR1 SNHLY and CDR2 FYNNEI. Germline trimming cut 6 bases from V and 5 bases from J; bases unmatched to any gene: 26. CDR3: CASRTDRGPGTSGRLSWDEQYF. CDR3 DNA: TGTGCCAGCAGGACCGATCGGGGTCCCGGGACTAGCGGGAGGTTAAGCTGGGACGAGCAGTACTTC.

V gene TRBV4-1 combines with J gene TRBJ2-1; 9 nucleotides agree with TRBD1. The CDR3 covers 15 residues. The germline V gene encodes CDR1 MGHRA and CDR2 YSYEKL. V trimming: 1 base; J trimming: 6 bases; junction bases outside the gene matches: 4. The CDR3: CASSQGDRDSNEQFF. CDR3 coding DNA: TGCGCCAGCAGCCAAGGGGACAGGGATAGCAATGAGCAGTTCTTC.

This clone was picked up one time. This chain links TRBV12-5 with TRBJ1-2, with TRBD1 matching 7 bases. The V gene end was trimmed by 2 bases and the J gene end by 7 bases; junction bases not matched to a gene: 7. The CDR3 extends over 14 amino acids. Germline V gene sequence: CDR1 LGHNT, CDR2 FRNRAP. CDR3 DNA: TGTGCTAGTGGTTTGCTATCAGGGGGGTCTGGCTACACCTTC. It encodes CASGLLSGGSGYTF.

This clone was seen just once. The chain couples TRBV2 to TRBJ1-3, with a weak D call TRBD1 (5 bases). There are 15 residues in the CDR3. V was trimmed by 4 bases and J by 4 bases, leaving 14 bases between them. The V gene's germline CDR1 is SNHLY and CDR2 FYNNEI. The chain's CDR3 is CASSADSVPGNTIYF. For the CDR3, the DNA is TGTGCCAGCAGTGCCGACAGTGTCCCCGGAAACACCATATATTTT.

This clone has just a few counts. Here the CDR3 reads CATSYRGYYEQYF. The CDR3 nucleotides read TGTGCCACCTCCTACAGGGGTTACTACGAGCAGTACTTC. The chain is built from TRBV12-3 or TRBV12-4 and TRBJ2-7; 7 bases align to TRBD1. This CDR3 contains 13 residues. V was pared by 10 bases and J by 3 bases, with 9 bases of the junction left unmatched.

The rearrangement links TRBV10-3 to TRBJ1-2, with a possible D match to TRBD1 (6 bases). V was trimmed by 6 bases and J by 0 bases, leaving 8 bases between them. CDR1 ENHRY and CDR2 SYGVKD come from the germline V gene. CDR3 length equals 13 residues. This CDR3 reads CAISRQANYGYTF. The CDR3 DNA follows: TGTGCCATCAGCCGACAGGCTAACTATGGCTACACCTTC.

The chain has TRBV11-3 and TRBJ2-2; D is undetermined. This CDR3 region has 12 residues. The V and J ends lost 0 bases and 8 bases respectively, with 4 bases between them. Per germline, CDR1 SGHNT and CDR2 YENEEA. The CDR3 is CASSLDSGELFF. DNA of the CDR3: TGTGCCAGCAGCTTAGATTCAGGGGAGCTGTTTTTT.

This sequence joins TRBV24-1 and TRBJ2-1; tentatively, D is TRBD1 (5 bases). CDR1 KGHDR and CDR2 SFDVKD come from the germline V gene. The CDR3 has 12 amino acids. V was trimmed by 6 bases and J by 5 bases, leaving 7 bases between them. CDR3 in DNA: TGTGCCACCAGTATCAGGGACAATGAGCAGTTCTTC. Translating gives CATSIRDNEQFF.

V usage is TRBV4-3 and J usage is TRBJ1-2, with 8 nucleotides matching TRBD1. This CDR3 is built from 13 residues. From germline, CDR1 is LGHNA and CDR2 YSLEER. J gave up 7 bases and V 2 bases, and 3 bases lay outside the gene matches. Written as DNA, the CDR3 is TGCGCCAGCAGCCAACAGGGGGCGCTTGGCTACACCTTC. It translates to CASSQQGALGYTF.

With respect to this clone: Other DNA sequences in this specimen translate into the identical CDR3. This chain joins TRBV29-1 and TRBJ1-2; maybe TRBD1 (5 bases). The CDR3 has 12 amino acids. Germline-derived CDR1 and CDR2 are SQVTM and ANQGSEA. Trimming stripped 6 bases from V and 5 bases from J, with 13 bases between. This CDR3 reads CSVGTEGYGYTF. CDR3 nucleotides: TGCAGCGTAGGGACGGAGGGGTATGGCTACACCTTC.